The 14 T cell receptor beta chains below were found in one sample sequenced in a study of CXCR3-negative and CXCR3-positive naive CD8 T cells. Study results and limitations: More hydrophobic TRB CDR3s occurred in CXCR3-positive than in CXCR3-negative naive cells.

These receptors lack a known antigen. Via 5' RACE with UMI labels, TRB cDNA libraries were prepared. TCRdb re-called the 5' RACE reads; one entry per CDR3 protein, DNA not given. The sample table sets out 2,500 to 3,500 distinct CDR3 sequences. Material for sequencing was naive CXCR3+ CD8+ T cells from blood. The subset denotes: CD45RO-CCR7+CD27+CD95- naive CD8+ T cells expressing CXCR3 (TNR3+). The receptors derive from a human donor in good health. Some clones in this sample may be carry-over from other donors' samples.

By frequency, this clonotype registers medium-sized. This rearrangement joins TRBV10-3 to TRBJ2-3; with no DNA, the TCRdb D assignment of TRBD1 cannot be verified. Germline V lookup: CDR1 ENHRY, CDR2 SYGVKD. CDR3 size: 14 residues. CDR3: CAISGQGGADTQYF.

The chain uses TRBV6-6 and TRBJ1-5; TCRdb returns TRBD1, unconfirmable since there is no DNA. This CDR3 has 14 residues. The germline CDR1 and CDR2 sequences are MNHNY and SVGAGI (reference sequence). CDR3 loop: CASSQDSDNQPQHF.

This clonotype is classed as medium-sized by frequency. V and J are TRBV29-1 and TRBJ2-7; lacking DNA, the TRBD1 call made by TCRdb goes unchecked. From germline, CDR1 is SQVTM and CDR2 ANQGSEA. This CDR3 contains 12 residues. CDR3 loop: CSVAATGYEQYF.

The CDR3 protein is CASSLRGGAEAFF. J is TRBJ1-1 and V is TRBV5-4. Germline loops: CDR1 SGHNT, CDR2 YYREEE (reference sequence). The CDR3 consists of 13 residues.

The chain recombines TRBV7-9 with TRBJ2-7. CDR1 and CDR2 (germline): SEHNR, FQNEAQ (reference sequence). CDR3 length equals 14 residues. The CDR3 region is CASSLGLQSYEQYF.

V usage is TRBV29-1 and J usage is TRBJ1-1; there is no DNA to check the TCRdb D call of TRBD1. The CDR3 is 14 residues long. The germline V gene has CDR1 SQVTM and CDR2 ANQGSEA. This chain's CDR3 is CSVDSTGWAPEAFF.

By frequency, this clonotype is medium-sized (0.01 to 0.1%). This rearrangement joins TRBV7-8 to TRBJ2-3; the D gene TCRdb calls, TRBD2, cannot be checked with no DNA. CDR3 length: 14 amino acids. Germline values: CDR1 SGHVS, CDR2 FQNEAQ. CDR3 protein: CASSSGTGGDTQYF.

The chain links TRBV10-2 to TRBJ2-1; the D gene TCRdb calls, TRBD1, cannot be checked with no DNA. The CDR3 extends over 15 amino acids. Looked up from germline, CDR1 is WSHSY and CDR2 is SAAADI. CDR3 sequence: CASSLGQDPYNEQFF.

This clonotype is deemed medium-sized by its frequency. The chain carries TRBV27 and TRBJ2-1; TCRdb returns TRBD1, unconfirmable since there is no DNA. The length of the CDR3 is 13 residues. CDR1 is MNHEY, CDR2 SMNVEV, per germline (reference sequence). CDR3: CASSIRGGTYQFF.

This clonotype is labeled medium-sized based on frequency. This sequence joins TRBV20-1 and TRBJ2-3; lacking DNA, the TRBD1 call made by TCRdb goes unchecked. Germline CDR1 is DFQATT and CDR2 is SNEGSKA (reference sequence). This CDR3 spans 12 amino acids. This chain's CDR3 is CSASKGQLAQYF.

This clonotype ranks as medium-sized (0.01 to 0.1%) in terms of frequency. The chain uses TRBV2 and TRBJ2-1; no DNA is available, so the TRBD2 call from TCRdb remains unchecked. Germline-derived CDR1 and CDR2 are SNHLY and FYNNEI. CDR3 length: 13 residues. CDR3 sequence reads: CASRLAGYNEQFF.

Frequency places this clonotype as medium-sized. V is TRBV4-3 and J is TRBJ2-4. Germline CDR1 and CDR2: LGHNA and YSLEER. CDR3 length: 13 amino acids. This CDR3 reads CASSQDWQNIQYF.

By frequency, this clonotype is medium-sized. The chain joins TRBV29-1 to TRBJ2-4; TCRdb designates TRBD1, a call that cannot be tested without DNA. This CDR3 has 11 residues. The germline V gene has CDR1 SQVTM and CDR2 ANQGSEA. CDR3: CSVPGPGDQYF. The entire variable domain, with the rest obtained from reference TRBV29-1 and TRBJ2-4, is as follows: SAVISQKPSRDICQRGTSLTIQCQVDSQVTMMFWYRQQPGQSLTLIATANQGSEATYESGFVIDKFPISRPNLTFSTLTVSNMSPEDSSIYLCSVPGPGDQYFGAGTRLSVL.

Frequency places this clonotype as large (0.1 to 1%). The chain joins TRBV9 to TRBJ1-2; TCRdb lists TRBD1, though no DNA is available to test this call. The CDR3 has 13 amino acids. CDR1 is SGDLS and CDR2 is YYNGEE in the germline V gene. The CDR3 loop is CASSTQGVGGYTF.